This entry describes one T cell receptor beta chain. The record originates from a study of blood T cell repertoires in COVID-19. For the study at large: Collection of acute and convalescent COVID-19 samples took place in the United States, Italy and Spain.

Profiled with immunoSEQ multiplex PCR; TCRdb holds only in-frame clones, not every one. Among 150,000 to 200,000 clones listed, roughly 73% were seen once. This CDR3 spans 13 amino acids. Deletions cut 8 bases from V and 3 bases from J, with 11 bases between. Germline CDR1 and CDR2: MDHEN and SYDVKM. The sequenced sample was peripheral blood. The V and J genes are TRBV28 and TRBJ1-5, with D possibly matching TRBD1 (5 bases). The source is a man between 65 and 85 years old with acute or convalescent COVID-19. CDR3 residues: CASLDSFNQPQHF. CDR3 nucleotide sequence: TGTGCCAGCCTTGACAGTTTCAATCAGCCCCAGCATTTT.